These 28 T cell receptor beta chains were sequenced from one sample in a study of T cell responses to AZD1222 COVID-19 vaccine. The method was immunoSEQ multiplex PCR; TCRdb's version includes in-frame clones alone and lacks a portion of them. The data show about 180,000 clones, almost 90% seen once. Sequenced material: peripheral blood, taken on day 0 of AZD1222 vaccination. Receptors originate from an adult in good health.

This chain joins TRBV21-1 and TRBJ1-2; the DNA was not compared with TRBD1, the D call given in the table. TRBV21-1 is deemed a pseudogene. The CDR3 has 20 amino acids. CDR3 sequence (DNA): TGTGCCAGCAGCAAAGCGCTTTGTAGGACAGGGGAACGAGTGGGCTATGGCTACACCTTC. Amino acids: CASSKALCRTGERVGYGYTF.

This chain connects TRBV28 to TRBJ1-6; D is perhaps TRBD1 (6 bases). This CDR3 has 13 amino acids. Deletions cut 6 bases from V and 9 bases from J, with 12 bases between. The germline V gene encodes CDR1 MDHEN and CDR2 SYDVKM. The CDR3 here is CASREGGRSPLHF. CDR3 DNA: TGTGCCAGCAGGGAAGGGGGGCGTTCACCCCTCCACTTT. Based on the CDR3 plus reference TRBV28 and TRBJ1-6, the full variable domain is DVKVTQSSRYLVKRTGEKVFLECVQDMDHENMFWYRQDPGLGLRLIYFSYDVKMKEKGDIPEGYSVSREKKERFSLILESASTNQTSMYLCASREGGRSPLHFGNGTRLTVT.

This rearrangement joins TRBV29-1 to TRBJ2-3; D remains ambiguous. The CDR3 spans 12 residues. V was cut by 5 bases and J by 6 bases, with 12 bases left in between. Germline CDR1 SQVTM, CDR2 ANQGSEA. The CDR3 reads CSVFRNVDTQYF. For the CDR3, the DNA is TGCAGCGTTTTCCGGAACGTGGATACGCAGTATTTT.

This clone was observed once. This chain uses TRBV6-5 with TRBJ2-2, with D perhaps TRBD2 (6 bases). The CDR3 covers 13 residues. CDR1 and CDR2 from the germline V gene are MNHEY and SVGAGI. V dropped 4 bases and J dropped 7 bases, with 10 bases sitting between them. The CDR3 region is CASSFRLDGELFF. For the CDR3, the DNA is TGTGCCAGCAGTTTTCGACTAGACGGGGAGCTGTTTTTT.

The rearrangement links TRBV7-3 to TRBJ1-3; D remains unclear. Germline lookup yields CDR1 SGHTA and CDR2 FQGTGA. V lost 5 bases, J lost 0 bases, and 8 bases lay in between. The CDR3 runs 14 residues. For the CDR3, the DNA is TGTGCCAGCAGCCTCAGTAACTCTGGAAACACCATATATTTT. This encodes CASSLSNSGNTIYF.

This chain connects TRBV11-2 to TRBJ1-1; D remains ambiguous. Germline CDR1 reads SGHAT; CDR2 reads FQNNGV. This CDR3 comprises 15 residues. V lost 1 base and J 3 bases, leaving 12 bases between the germline ends. CDR3 protein: CASSLALLRDTEAFF. CDR3 DNA sequence: TGTGCCAGCAGCTTAGCACTCCTCCGGGACACTGAAGCTTTCTTT. The entire variable domain, with the rest obtained from reference TRBV11-2 and TRBJ1-1, is as follows: EAGVAQSPRYKIIEKRQSVAFWCNPISGHATLYWYQQILGQGPKLLIQFQNNGVVDDSQLPKDRFSAERLKGVDSTLKIQPAKLEDSAVYLCASSLALLRDTEAFFGQGTRLTVV.

The J gene is TRBJ2-5, the V gene TRBV5-4; 13 bases match TRBD2. The CDR3 runs to 15 residues. V lost 4 bases, J lost 2 bases, and 2 bases stayed unmatched. CDR1 is SGHNT and CDR2 is YYREEE in the germline V gene (reference sequence). This CDR3 reads CASSMGLAGQETQYF. Here the CDR3 DNA reads TGTGCCAGCAGCATGGGACTAGCGGGACAAGAGACCCAGTACTTC.

V usage is TRBV5-5 and J usage is TRBJ1-1, with 7 positions matching TRBD1. The trim removed 6 bases at V and 3 bases at J, leaving 14 bases unmatched. This CDR3 comprises 16 residues. CDR1 SGHKS and CDR2 YYEKEE come from the germline V gene (reference sequence). For the CDR3, the DNA is TGTGCCAGCATGCGACAGGGTGAGTGGGTGGACACTGAAGCTTTCTTT. It translates to CASMRQGEWVDTEAFF. Together with reference TRBV5-5 and TRBJ1-1, the CDR3 gives the full variable domain: DAGVTQSPTHLIKTRGQQVTLRCSPISGHKSVSWYQQVLGQGPQFIFQYYEKEERGRGNFPDRFSARQFPNYSSELNVNALLLGDSALYLCASMRQGEWVDTEAFFGQGTRLTVV.

This clone was observed a single time. This chain uses TRBV6-5 with TRBJ2-2; 7 bases align to TRBD1. The germline CDR1 and CDR2 sequences are MNHEY and SVGAGI. After removal of 2 bases from V and 3 bases from J, the junction contained 6 bases not matched to a gene. The CDR3 is 16 residues long. In nucleotides, the CDR3 is TGTGCCAGCAGTTACCTGGGACAGAGCTACACCGGGGAGCTGTTTTTT. It specifies CASSYLGQSYTGELFF.

This clone has only one observation. The chain joins TRBV19 to TRBJ2-3; TRBD2 aligns across 7 bases. The CDR3 extends over 17 amino acids. Germline assignment: CDR1 LNHDA and CDR2 SQIVND (reference sequence). Trimming removed 0 bases from V and 8 bases from J; junction bases left unmatched: 14. The CDR3 region is CASSIDLWRGEGGTQYF. The CDR3 bases are TGTGCCAGTAGTATAGATTTATGGAGAGGGGAGGGCGGTACGCAGTATTTT.

Comment on this clone: Additional DNA sequences in this sample encode the identical CDR3. This rearrangement joins TRBV9 to TRBJ1-2, with 8 bases lining up with TRBD1. The CDR3 runs to 14 residues. Germline CDR1 reads SGDLS; CDR2 reads YYNGEE. V shed 0 bases and J 4 bases; nucleotides not matched to a gene: 2. CDR3 region: CASSVATGGYGYTF. CDR3 nucleotides: TGTGCCAGCAGCGTAGCAACAGGGGGCTATGGCTACACCTTC. Drawing the rest from reference TRBV9 and TRBJ1-2, the complete variable domain is DSGVTQTPKHLITATGQRVTLRCSPRSGDLSVYWYQQSLDQGLQFLIQYYNGEERAKGNILERFSAQQFPDLHSELNLSSLELGDSALYFCASSVATGGYGYTFGSGTRLTVV.

CDR3 sequence: CASSPGQNFYEQYF. The CDR3 DNA is TGTGCCAGCAGCCCCGGACAGAACTTCTACGAGCAGTACTTC. This chain uses TRBV11-1 with TRBJ2-7; maybe TRBD1 (6 bases). The V gene's germline CDR1 is SGHAT and CDR2 FQDESV (reference sequence). CDR3 length equals 14 residues. Between the trimmed V and J ends, which lost 5 bases and 3 bases, there was a span of 14 bases.

A single count supports this clone. One end of the junction does not line up with germline, which may come from a read error. The chain uses TRBV7-7 and TRBJ2-7, with 12 bases aligning to TRBD1. CDR3 size: 14 residues. Germline CDR1 reads SSHAT; CDR2 reads FNYEAQ (reference sequence). Here the CDR3 reads CASSKGQGAGEQYF. CDR3 coding DNA: TGTGCTAGCAGCAAGGGACAGGGGGCAGGCGAGCAGTACTTC.

Written as DNA, the CDR3 is TGTGCCAGCAGCTTAGCGGGGGCAGCAAACTCCTACGAGCAGTACTTC. It encodes CASSLAGAANSYEQYF. This chain uses TRBV7-9 with TRBJ2-7; perhaps TRBD1 as D (6 bases). The CDR3 is 16 residues long. V dropped 0 bases and J dropped 0 bases, with 12 bases sitting between them. Germline assignment: CDR1 SEHNR and CDR2 FQNEAQ (reference sequence).

The V gene is TRBV7-8, the J gene TRBJ2-5; possibly TRBD1 for D (6 bases). Deletions cut 1 base from V and 4 bases from J, with 16 bases between. In germline, CDR1 is SGHVS, CDR2 FQNEAQ. This CDR3 is 16 amino acids long. The CDR3 DNA reads as TGTGCCAGCAGCTTAGGTTTGGGGGCCCTTCGAGAGACCCAGTACTTC. Translation: CASSLGLGALRETQYF.

Written as DNA, the CDR3 is TGTGCCAGCACCTGGACAAATTCACCCCTCCACTTT. Amino acids: CASTWTNSPLHF. This chain uses TRBV25-1 with TRBJ1-6, with a weak D call TRBD1 (5 bases). The CDR3 is 12 amino acids. The germline V and J ends were trimmed by 7 bases and 7 bases, with 8 bases remaining between them. Looked up from germline, CDR1 is MGHDK and CDR2 is SYGVNS.

The V and J genes are TRBV27 and TRBJ1-1; a possible D gene is TRBD1 (6 bases). Trimming shortened V by 0 bases and J by 5 bases, and 13 bases separated the two germline ends. There are 15 residues in the CDR3. Germline CDR1 and CDR2: MNHEY and SMNVEV (reference sequence). The CDR3, as DNA: TGTGCCAGCAGTTTATCGATAGCAGGGGTTACTGAAGCTTTCTTT. Protein sequence: CASSLSIAGVTEAFF.

The V call is TRBV19, the J call TRBJ2-2; D gene uncertain. CDR1 LNHDA and CDR2 SQIVND come from the germline V gene (reference sequence). The CDR3 extends over 14 amino acids. V gave up 1 base and J gave up 1 base, with 4 bases separating them. The CDR3 DNA follows: TGTGCCAGTAGTATAGCAGGGAACACCGGGGAGCTGTTTTTT. It encodes CASSIAGNTGELFF.

The rearrangement joins TRBV5-4 to TRBJ1-1; D call uncertain. The CDR3 extends over 15 amino acids. V gave up 3 bases and J gave up 3 bases, with 15 bases separating them. CDR1 and CDR2 from the germline V gene are SGHNT and YYREEE (reference sequence). Here the CDR3 reads CASSSPTGWDTEAFF. In DNA, the CDR3 is TGTGCCAGCAGCTCCCCGACGGGGTGGGACACTGAAGCTTTCTTT.

The V gene is TRBV2, the J gene TRBJ2-3, with 7 bases matching TRBD2. The CDR3 has 16 residues. CDR1 is SNHLY and CDR2 is FYNNEI in the germline V gene. V dropped 4 bases and J dropped 3; count of bases not matched to a gene: 10. CDR3 sequence reads: CASSGSSGIGTDTQYF. Written as DNA, the CDR3 is TGTGCCAGCAGTGGATCCAGCGGGATTGGTACAGATACGCAGTATTTT. Full variable domain (missing parts from reference TRBV2 and TRBJ2-3): EPEVTQTPSHQVTQMGQEVILRCVPISNHLYFYWYRQILGQKVEFLVSFYNNEISEKSEIFDDQFSVERPDGSNFTLKIRSTKLEDSAMYFCASSGSSGIGTDTQYFGPGTRLTVL.

The chain couples TRBV7-9 to TRBJ1-2; 7 bases line up with TRBD1. The CDR3 extends over 14 amino acids. The ends lost 5 bases at V and 1 base at J; junction bases unmatched: 4. Germline loops: CDR1 SEHNR, CDR2 FQNEAQ (reference sequence). CDR3 protein: CASSQTGDNYGYTF. CDR3 nucleotides: TGTGCCAGCAGCCAAACAGGGGATAACTATGGCTACACCTTC. Full variable domain (rest looked up from reference TRBV7-9 and TRBJ1-2): DTGVSQNPRHKITKRGQNVTFRCDPISEHNRLYWYRQTLGQGPEFLTYFQNEAQLEKSRLLSDRFSAERPKGSFSTLEIQRTEQGDSAMYLCASSQTGDNYGYTFGSGTRLTVV.

The rearrangement joins TRBV30 to TRBJ1-6; 7 nucleotides agree with TRBD1. The V segment lost 0 bases and the J segment 6 bases; nucleotides outside the gene matches: 5. The CDR3 has 15 amino acids. The V gene's germline CDR1 is GTSNPN and CDR2 SVGIG (reference sequence). In DNA form, the CDR3 reads TGTGCCTGGAGTGTAGGGGGCAGGGTTAATTCACCCCTCCACTTT. It is translated as CAWSVGGRVNSPLHF.

The chain is built from TRBV2 and TRBJ1-6; 9 nucleotides agree with TRBD1. The CDR3 loop spans 16 amino acids. Germline lookup yields CDR1 SNHLY and CDR2 FYNNEI. V dropped 6 bases and J dropped 6; count of bases not matched to a gene: 9. The CDR3 DNA follows: TGTGCCAGCAGATACGGACAGGGGCGACCTAATTCACCCCTCCACTTT. This codes for CASRYGQGRPNSPLHF.

J is TRBJ1-2 and V is TRBV28; D gene uncertain. This CDR3 is built from 16 residues. Trimming left V 2 bases short and J 4 bases short, with 17 bases between. CDR1 is MDHEN and CDR2 is SYDVKM in the germline V gene. CDR3 in amino acids: CASSLPTGEVGYGYTF. In DNA form, the CDR3 reads TGTGCCAGCAGTTTACCGACCGGGGAAGTGGGCTATGGCTACACCTTC.

This chain joins TRBV29-1 and TRBJ1-1, with 7 bases identical to TRBD1. Germline CDR1 SQVTM, CDR2 ANQGSEA. Losses at the gene ends were 6 bases for V and 3 bases for J; bases not matched to a gene: 16. The CDR3 has 16 amino acids. The CDR3 here is CSVRPTGRMRDTEAFF. CDR3 nucleotide sequence: TGCAGCGTGAGGCCGACAGGGCGCATGAGGGACACTGAAGCTTTCTTT.

The rearrangement uses TRBV7-9 and TRBJ2-3; 9 bases line up with TRBD2. The CDR3 is made up of 17 amino acids. The ends lost 5 bases at V and 3 bases at J; junction bases unmatched: 12. Germline V gives CDR1 SEHNR, CDR2 FQNEAQ (reference sequence). DNA of the CDR3: TGTGCCAGCAGCCCCCAAGGCAGCGGGGGGTTGACAGATACGCAGTATTTT. Protein: CASSPQGSGGLTDTQYF.

The chain links TRBV5-6 to TRBJ1-4; tentative D call: TRBD1 (6 bases). Germline CDR1 is SGHDT and CDR2 is YYEEEE. CDR3 length: 14 amino acids. Deletions cut 2 bases from V and 6 bases from J, with 11 bases between. The CDR3 here is CASSFAGGYEKLFF. The CDR3, as DNA: TGTGCCAGCAGCTTCGCCGGGGGCTATGAAAAACTGTTTTTT.

The chain recombines TRBV6-6 with TRBJ1-2; no clear D. The CDR3 length is 14 residues. Trimming took 5 bases from V and 1 from J, leaving 11 bases between them. Germline CDR1 MNHNY, CDR2 SVGAGI (reference sequence). The CDR3 here is CASSLVPDNYGYTF. CDR3 sequence (DNA): TGTGCCAGCAGTCTAGTTCCTGATAACTATGGCTACACCTTC.